These 29 T cell receptor beta chains were sequenced from one sample in a study of shared clonotypes between healthy human individuals. Here immunoSEQ multiplex PCR was the method, and the copy in TCRdb shows in-frame clones only, minus some. The sample holds around 720,000 clones, roughly 72% seen once. The sample consisted of memory CD4+ T cells sorted from blood. Subset given: CD45RA-negative fraction. The receptors come from a woman aged 25 to 39 in good health.

The rearrangement links TRBV28 to TRBJ2-4; the D gene is possibly TRBD2 (5 bases). Germline values: CDR1 MDHEN, CDR2 SYDVKM. V lost 5 bases, J lost 9 bases, and 14 bases lay in between. The length of the CDR3 is 13 residues. The CDR3 loop is CASSRTEDFIQYF. For the CDR3, the DNA is TGTGCCAGCAGTCGGACGGAGGACTTCATTCAGTACTTC.

There are a few counts of this clone. V and J are TRBV18 and TRBJ1-5; D remains ambiguous. The CDR3 extends over 15 amino acids. CDR1 and CDR2 (germline): KGHSH, LQKENI. With 3 bases removed from V and 7 bases from J, the gap between germline ends came to 16 bases. CDR3 protein: CASSPASGLLQPQHF. The CDR3 DNA follows: TGTGCCAGCTCACCTGCCTCCGGTCTTCTGCAGCCCCAGCATTTT.

This chain connects TRBV27 to TRBJ2-2; tentative D call: TRBD2 (5 bases). Trimming shortened V by 5 bases and J by 5 bases, and 18 bases separated the two germline ends. Germline V gene data show CDR1 as MNHEY and CDR2 as SMNVEV (reference sequence). The CDR3 has 16 amino acids. The CDR3 DNA follows: TGTGCCAGCAGTCCTGGACTCCCGACCCTAACCGGGGAGCTGTTTTTT. This encodes CASSPGLPTLTGELFF.

This clone is a singleton in its sample. This sequence joins TRBV29-1 and TRBJ2-1; 8 bases are a match to TRBD1. After removal of 7 bases from V and 8 bases from J, the junction contained 7 bases not matched to a gene. The CDR3 is made up of 12 amino acids. Germline CDR1 and CDR2: SQVTM and ANQGSEA. CDR3: CSARGQGDEQFF. In DNA, the CDR3 is TGCAGCGCAAGAGGACAGGGCGATGAGCAGTTCTTC.

This clone was counted ten times or more. The rearrangement links TRBV6-5 to TRBJ2-1; 11 bases are a match to TRBD2. Trimming at V came to 2 bases and at J to 6 bases, leaving 3 bases not matched to a gene. The germline V gene has CDR1 MNHEY and CDR2 SVGAGI. The CDR3 spans 15 residues. CDR3 in DNA: TGTGCCAGCAGTTACGTAGCGGGAGGGCCCAATGAGCAGTTCTTC. Protein sequence: CASSYVAGGPNEQFF.

The rearrangement joins TRBV27 to TRBJ2-7; the D is unclear. With 6 bases removed from V and 6 bases from J, the gap between germline ends came to 15 bases. The CDR3 extends over 13 amino acids. Per the germline V gene, CDR1 is MNHEY and CDR2 is SMNVEV (reference sequence). The chain's CDR3 is CASRKGPLGEQYF. CDR3 DNA sequence: TGTGCCAGCAGAAAAGGGCCGCTGGGCGAGCAGTACTTC.

The rearrangement links TRBV10-1 to TRBJ1-5; D gene ambiguous. Trimming left V 6 bases short and J 3 bases short, with 9 bases between. Germline assignment: CDR1 WNHNN and CDR2 SYGVQD (reference sequence). CDR3 length: 13 residues. This chain's CDR3 is CASRRRINQPQHF. For the CDR3, the DNA is TGCGCCAGCAGGCGACGGATCAATCAGCCCCAGCATTTT.

The J gene is TRBJ1-2, the V gene TRBV6-6; TRBD1 matches at 7 bases. The CDR3 is made up of 16 amino acids. With 6 bases clipped from V and 8 bases from J, the junction kept 18 bases outside the gene matches. CDR1 and CDR2 (germline): MNHNY, SVGAGI (reference sequence). The CDR3 region has the DNA TGTGCCAGCAGGCCTATAACAGGGGACATTCTTCAGGGCTACACCTTC. Translated, it gives CASRPITGDILQGYTF.

The chain combines TRBV18 with TRBJ2-7, with 9 bases that match TRBD1. V shed 4 bases and J 5 bases; nucleotides not matched to a gene: 6. The CDR3 spans 14 residues. CDR1 is KGHSH and CDR2 is LQKENI in the germline V gene. DNA for the CDR3: TGTGCCAGCTCACAAAACAGGGGGCCCCACGAGCAGTACTTC. Protein product: CASSQNRGPHEQYF. Full variable domain (rest looked up from reference TRBV18 and TRBJ2-7): NAGVMQNPRHLVRRRGQEARLRCSPMKGHSHVYWYRQLPEEGLKFMVYLQKENIIDESGMPKERFSAEFPKEGPSILRIQQVVRGDSAAYFCASSQNRGPHEQYFGPGTRLTVT.

The chain recombines TRBV28 with TRBJ2-6; D might be TRBD1 (5 bases). The germline V gene encodes CDR1 MDHEN and CDR2 SYDVKM. Trimming left V 7 bases short and J 0 bases short, with 22 bases between. CDR3 length equals 19 residues. The CDR3: CASKTRLAGKFSGANVLTF. The CDR3 DNA reads as TGTGCCAGCAAGACCCGCCTGGCAGGGAAGTTCTCTGGGGCCAACGTCCTGACTTTC.

The V and J genes are TRBV28 and TRBJ1-3, with TRBD1 matching 7 bases. CDR1 and CDR2 (germline): MDHEN, SYDVKM. V lost 4 bases and J lost 2; bases outside the gene matches: 5. This CDR3 contains 15 residues. The CDR3 loop reads CASSSGQLAGNTIYF. CDR3 nucleotides: TGTGCCAGCAGTTCGGGACAGCTCGCTGGAAACACCATATATTTT.

The chain combines TRBV27 with TRBJ2-2, with a possible D match to TRBD2 (6 bases). Trimming took off 3 bases at V and 1 base at J, with 15 bases between the two ends. The length of the CDR3 is 17 residues. Germline CDR1 and CDR2: MNHEY and SMNVEV (reference sequence). In DNA form, the CDR3 reads TGTGCCAGCAGTTTGGGCCCCGCGGGACTGAACACCGGGGAGCTGTTTTTT. Residues: CASSLGPAGLNTGELFF.

Details on this clone: In the same sample, other DNA sequences code for this CDR3. The chain links TRBV18 to TRBJ2-3; maybe TRBD2 (5 bases). This CDR3 has 15 amino acids. The V end was cut by 2 bases, the J end by 0 bases, with 9 bases between. The germline V gene has CDR1 KGHSH and CDR2 LQKENI. The DNA for the CDR3 is TGTGCCAGCTCACCAGACTACCTCAGCACAGATACGCAGTATTTT. It encodes CASSPDYLSTDTQYF.

This clone appeared a few times. This chain uses TRBV11-1 with TRBJ1-1; D is undetermined. The CDR3 extends over 13 amino acids. From germline, CDR1 is SGHAT and CDR2 FQDESV (reference sequence). Trimming stripped 1 base from V and 4 bases from J, with 7 bases between. The CDR3 region is CASSLDVLTEAFF. DNA for the CDR3: TGTGCCAGCAGCTTAGACGTGCTCACTGAAGCTTTCTTT.

The genes are TRBV5-1 and TRBJ2-1; 7 positions agree with TRBD2. Germline assignment: CDR1 SGHRS and CDR2 YFSETQ. The CDR3 has 15 residues. Trimming at V came to 1 base and at J to 4 bases, leaving 5 bases not matched to a gene. In DNA, the CDR3 is TGCGCCAGCAGCTTGACCCCTAGCGGTTACAATGAGCAGTTCTTC. Encoded protein: CASSLTPSGYNEQFF.

In this sample, this clone turned up a few times. This same CDR3 is encoded by further DNA sequences in the sample. This chain uses TRBV2 with TRBJ1-2; a possible D gene is TRBD1 (6 bases). CDR1 SNHLY and CDR2 FYNNEI come from the germline V gene. The CDR3 consists of 14 residues. Trimming left V 3 bases short and J 0 bases short, with 8 bases between. This chain's CDR3 is CASSERGANYGYTF. The CDR3, as DNA: TGTGCCAGCAGTGAGAGGGGGGCTAACTATGGCTACACCTTC.

The chain employs TRBV27 and TRBJ2-7; TRBD1 is a possible D gene (5 bases). V was trimmed by 5 bases and J by 5 bases, leaving 19 bases between them. Germline CDR1 MNHEY, CDR2 SMNVEV (reference sequence). The CDR3 has 15 amino acids. CDR3 DNA sequence: TGTGCCAGCAGTCCCCACACAATAAGGGGCAACGAGCAGTACTTC. This sequence encodes CASSPHTIRGNEQYF.

The chain employs TRBV28 and TRBJ2-3; D gene uncertain. CDR1 is MDHEN and CDR2 is SYDVKM in the germline V gene. Trimming left V 3 bases short and J 7 bases short, with 5 bases between. The CDR3 runs to 11 residues. The CDR3 nucleotides read TGTGCCAGCAGTTTGGGGAATACGCAGTATTTT. Protein product: CASSLGNTQYF.

Concerning this clone: The sample holds other DNA sequences that translate to the same CDR3. The J gene is TRBJ1-5, the V gene TRBV28, with D hard to call. The CDR3 has 13 residues. Trimming removed 2 bases from V and 4 bases from J, with 6 bases in between. Germline V gene data show CDR1 as MDHEN and CDR2 as SYDVKM. CDR3 in DNA: TGTGCCAGCAGTTTAGGTGAAAATCAGCCCCAGCATTTT. This sequence encodes CASSLGENQPQHF.

The chain uses TRBV27 and TRBJ1-2, with TRBD1 as a possible D gene (5 bases). Germline lookup yields CDR1 MNHEY and CDR2 SMNVEV (reference sequence). Trimming stripped 3 bases from V and 3 bases from J, with 8 bases between. CDR3 length: 13 amino acids. DNA for the CDR3: TGTGCCAGCAGTTTTGGGACGGACTATGGCTACACCTTC. It is translated as CASSFGTDYGYTF.

The chain recombines TRBV6-6 with TRBJ1-5, with a weak D call TRBD1 (5 bases). Trimming left V 6 bases short and J 4 bases short, with 16 bases between. The germline gives CDR1 MNHNY, CDR2 SVGAGI (reference sequence). This CDR3 is 15 amino acids long. CDR3 sequence (DNA): TGTGCCAGCAGGTACGACAGCAATCCTAATCAGCCCCAGCATTTT. Translating it yields CASRYDSNPNQPQHF.

This chain joins TRBV5-1 and TRBJ2-5, with 8 bases aligning to TRBD1. Unmatched junction bases numbered 8, after V lost 5 bases and J lost 5 bases. The CDR3 has 14 residues. The germline V gene has CDR1 SGHRS and CDR2 YFSETQ. CDR3 residues: CASSKDRVWETQYF. The CDR3 coding sequence is TGCGCCAGCAGTAAGGACAGGGTATGGGAGACCCAGTACTTC.

The chain combines TRBV5-1 with TRBJ1-3; 8 bases align to TRBD1. The trim removed 9 bases at V and 1 base at J, leaving 15 bases unmatched. CDR3 length equals 17 residues. Germline lookup yields CDR1 SGHRS and CDR2 YFSETQ. The DNA for the CDR3 is TGCGCCACCCCCAGAAGACAGGGGATGAGATCTGGAAACACCATATATTTT. This translates into CATPRRQGMRSGNTIYF.

J is TRBJ2-3 and V is TRBV6-4; D ambiguous. V was pared by 5 bases and J by 2 bases, with 11 bases between. CDR1 and CDR2 (germline): MRHNA, SNTAGT. The CDR3 length is 14 residues. CDR3 amino acids: CASSSRSDTDTQYF. As DNA, the CDR3 is TGTGCCAGCAGTTCCAGGTCGGACACAGATACGCAGTATTTT.

The CDR3 bases are TGTGCCAGCAGCTTAAGACAGGGAACCGGGGAGCTGTTTTTT. This encodes CASSLRQGTGELFF. This chain uses TRBV11-2 with TRBJ2-2; 7 nucleotides line up with TRBD1. This CDR3 spans 14 amino acids. Germline V gene lookup returns CDR1 SGHAT and CDR2 FQNNGV. With 2 bases clipped from V and 5 bases from J, the junction kept 2 bases outside the gene matches.

The chain is built from TRBV28 and TRBJ2-2; D call uncertain. The CDR3 runs 14 residues. Germline values: CDR1 MDHEN, CDR2 SYDVKM. Trimming took off 8 bases at V and 0 bases at J, with 10 bases between the two ends. In DNA, the CDR3 is TGTGCCAGCCAGAGCCCCTCGAACACCGGGGAGCTGTTTTTT. Its protein is CASQSPSNTGELFF.

This clone was seen only a few times. The chain couples TRBV5-1 to TRBJ2-3; D gene ambiguous. The length of the CDR3 is 13 residues. Germline V gene lookup returns CDR1 SGHRS and CDR2 YFSETQ. V lost 1 base to trimming and J lost 4 bases, with 7 bases between them. The CDR3 loop reads CASSLPGPDTQYF. The DNA for the CDR3 is TGCGCCAGCAGCTTGCCGGGTCCAGATACGCAGTATTTT.

This clone appeared a few times. The V gene is TRBV28, the J gene TRBJ2-1, with TRBD2 identical over 10 bases. CDR1 is MDHEN and CDR2 is SYDVKM in the germline V gene. The CDR3 covers 17 residues. With 6 bases clipped from V and 7 bases from J, the junction kept 15 bases outside the gene matches. CDR3 in DNA: TGTGCCAGCAGGCGAAACGAGGGGTTAGCGGGAGGAAATGAGCAGTTCTTC. As protein: CASRRNEGLAGGNEQFF.

J is TRBJ2-7 and V is TRBV11-2; 10 positions match TRBD1. The CDR3 extends over 16 amino acids. Trimming took 5 bases from V and 1 from J; bases not matched to a gene: 8. Germline assignment: CDR1 SGHAT and CDR2 FQNNGV. The CDR3 region has the DNA TGTGCCAGCAGCGCCGCCGGGGGACAGGGGTCCTACGAGCAGTACTTC. Protein sequence: CASSAAGGQGSYEQYF.